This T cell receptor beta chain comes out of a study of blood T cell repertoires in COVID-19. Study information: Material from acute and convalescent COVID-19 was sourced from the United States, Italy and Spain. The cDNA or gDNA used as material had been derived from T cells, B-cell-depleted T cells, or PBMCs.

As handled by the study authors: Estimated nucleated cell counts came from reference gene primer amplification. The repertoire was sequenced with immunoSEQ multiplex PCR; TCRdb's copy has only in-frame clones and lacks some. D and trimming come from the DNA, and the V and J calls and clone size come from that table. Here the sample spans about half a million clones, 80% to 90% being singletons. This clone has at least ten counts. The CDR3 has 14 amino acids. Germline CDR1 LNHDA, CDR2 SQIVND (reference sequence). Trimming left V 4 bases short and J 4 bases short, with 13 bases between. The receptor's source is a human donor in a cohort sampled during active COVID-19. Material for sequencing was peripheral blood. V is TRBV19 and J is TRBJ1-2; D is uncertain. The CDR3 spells CASSSWQTGYGYTF. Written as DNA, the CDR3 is TGTGCCAGTAGTAGTTGGCAGACTGGCTATGGCTACACCTTC.